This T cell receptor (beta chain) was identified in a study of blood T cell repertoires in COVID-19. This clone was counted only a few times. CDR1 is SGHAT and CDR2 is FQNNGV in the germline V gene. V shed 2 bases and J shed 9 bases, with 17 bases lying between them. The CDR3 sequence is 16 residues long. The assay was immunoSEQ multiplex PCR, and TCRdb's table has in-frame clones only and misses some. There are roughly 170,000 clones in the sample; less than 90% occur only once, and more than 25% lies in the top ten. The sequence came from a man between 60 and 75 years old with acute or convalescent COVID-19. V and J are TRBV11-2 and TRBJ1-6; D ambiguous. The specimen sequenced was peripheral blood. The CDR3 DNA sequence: TGTGCCAGCAGCTTAAGCGTACTCCTAGGAGGTTCACCCCTCCACTTT. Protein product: CASSLSVLLGGSPLHF. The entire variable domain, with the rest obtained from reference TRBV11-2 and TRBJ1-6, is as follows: EAGVAQSPRYKIIEKRQSVAFWCNPISGHATLYWYQQILGQGPKLLIQFQNNGVVDDSQLPKDRFSAERLKGVDSTLKIQPAKLEDSAVYLCASSLSVLLGGSPLHFGNGTRLTVT.